This T cell receptor beta chain was sequenced during a study of T cells in Graves' hyperthyroidism and ophthalmopathy. Study background: Peripheral blood samples were taken at initial diagnosis, prior to any treatment.

RNA transcripts provided the source from which TCR beta CDR3 regions were amplified. TCR CDR3 underwent first-round RT-PCR with the HTBI primer set. A single record per CDR3 protein comes from TCRdb applying MiXCR to the multiplex PCR reads. The data contain about 270,000 distinct CDR3 sequences, roughly 22% of them seen just once; the ten biggest clones take up around 62%. Overall study findings and caveats: Ophthalmopathy was distinguished from stable hyperthyroidism by 13 V-J signatures.

The ends lost 5 bases at V and 5 bases at J; junction bases unmatched: 6. The CDR3 is made up of 14 amino acids. Germline-derived CDR1 and CDR2 are SGHVS and FQNEAQ. On this clonotype: The antigen is undetermined.

Sequencing was done on a sample of blood. The V and J genes are TRBV7-8 and TRBJ2-3; 8 nucleotides agree with TRBD2. The clonotype originates from a man aged 25-45 years with Graves' ophthalmopathy. CDR3 nucleotide sequence: TGTGCCAGCAGCCAGCGGGAGCTTCAAGATACGCAGTATTTT. It codes for CASSQRELQDTQYF.